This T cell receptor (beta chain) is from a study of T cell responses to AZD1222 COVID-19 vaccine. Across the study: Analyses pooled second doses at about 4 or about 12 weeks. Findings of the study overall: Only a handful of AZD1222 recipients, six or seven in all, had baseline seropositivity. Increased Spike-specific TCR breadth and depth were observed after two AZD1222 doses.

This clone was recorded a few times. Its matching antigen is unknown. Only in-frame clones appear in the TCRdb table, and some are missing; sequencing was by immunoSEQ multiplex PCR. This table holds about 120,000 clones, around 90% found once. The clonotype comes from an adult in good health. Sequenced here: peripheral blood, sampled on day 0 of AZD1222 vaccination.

The chain's CDR3 is CASSKGGTGGRIEYGYTF. CDR3 bases: TGTGCCAGCAGCAAAGGCGGGACAGGGGGCCGTATCGAGTATGGCTACACCTTC. V is TRBV21-1 and J is TRBJ1-2; TRBD1 is the table's D call, not checked against the DNA. TRBV21-1 is a documented pseudogene. The CDR3 runs to 18 residues.